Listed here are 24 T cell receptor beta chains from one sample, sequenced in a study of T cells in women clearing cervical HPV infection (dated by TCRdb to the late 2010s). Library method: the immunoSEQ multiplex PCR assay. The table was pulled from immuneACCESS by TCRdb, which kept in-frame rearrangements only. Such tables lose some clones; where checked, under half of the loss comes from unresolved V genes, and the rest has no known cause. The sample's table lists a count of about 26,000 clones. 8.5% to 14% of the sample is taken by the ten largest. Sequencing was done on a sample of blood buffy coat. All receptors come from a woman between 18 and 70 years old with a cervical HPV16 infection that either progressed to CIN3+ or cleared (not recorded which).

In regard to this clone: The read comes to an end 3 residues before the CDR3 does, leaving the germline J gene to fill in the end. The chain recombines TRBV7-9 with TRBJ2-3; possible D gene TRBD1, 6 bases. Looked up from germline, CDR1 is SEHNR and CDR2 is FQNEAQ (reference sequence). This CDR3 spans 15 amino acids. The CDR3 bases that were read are TGTGCCAGCGACTCGATCCGGGACACACAAGAGACG. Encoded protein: CASDSIRDTQET. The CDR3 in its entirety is CASDSIRDTQETQYF. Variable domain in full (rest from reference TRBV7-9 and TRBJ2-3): DTGVSQNPRHKITKRGQNVTFRCDPISEHNRLYWYRQTLGQGPEFLTYFQNEAQLEKSRLLSDRFSAERPKGSFSTLEIQRTEQGDSAMYLCASDSIRDTQETQYFGPGTRLTVL.

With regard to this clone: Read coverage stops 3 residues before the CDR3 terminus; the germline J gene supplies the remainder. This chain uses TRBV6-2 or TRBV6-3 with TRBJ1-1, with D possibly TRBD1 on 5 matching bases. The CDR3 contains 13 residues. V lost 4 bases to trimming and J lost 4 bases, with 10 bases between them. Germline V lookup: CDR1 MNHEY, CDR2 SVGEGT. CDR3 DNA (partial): TGTGCCAGCAGTTTGGGAGGGGTCACTGAA. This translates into CASSLGGVTE. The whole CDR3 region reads CASSLGGVTEAFF.

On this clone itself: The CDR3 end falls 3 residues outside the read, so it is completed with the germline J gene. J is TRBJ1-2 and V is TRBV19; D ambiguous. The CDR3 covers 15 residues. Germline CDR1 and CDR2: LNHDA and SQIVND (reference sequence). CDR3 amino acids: CASREAGQSSYDYTF. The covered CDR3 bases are TGTGCCAGTAGGGAAGCGGGCCAGAGCTCCTACGAC.

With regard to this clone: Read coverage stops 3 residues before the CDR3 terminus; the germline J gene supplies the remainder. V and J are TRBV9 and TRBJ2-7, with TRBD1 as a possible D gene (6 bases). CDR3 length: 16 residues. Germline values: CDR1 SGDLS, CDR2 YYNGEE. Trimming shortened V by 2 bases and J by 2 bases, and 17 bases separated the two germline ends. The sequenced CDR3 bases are TGTGCCAGCAGCGTCACAGGGAGCATCCTGACCTACGAG. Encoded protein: CASSVTGSILTYE. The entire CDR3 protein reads CASSVTGSILTYEQYF. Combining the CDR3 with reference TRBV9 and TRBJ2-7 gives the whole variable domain DSGVTQTPKHLITATGQRVTLRCSPRSGDLSVYWYQQSLDQGLQFLIQYYNGEERAKGNILERFSAQQFPDLHSELNLSSLELGDSALYFCASSVTGSILTYEQYFGPGTRLTVT.

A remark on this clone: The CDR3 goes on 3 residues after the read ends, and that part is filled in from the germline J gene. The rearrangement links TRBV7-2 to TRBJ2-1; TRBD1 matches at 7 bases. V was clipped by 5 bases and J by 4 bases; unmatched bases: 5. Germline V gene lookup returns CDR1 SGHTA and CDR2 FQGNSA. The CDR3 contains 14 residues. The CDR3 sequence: CASSPGQKYNEQFF. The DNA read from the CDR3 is TGTGCCAGCAGCCCGGGACAGAAATACAATGAG.

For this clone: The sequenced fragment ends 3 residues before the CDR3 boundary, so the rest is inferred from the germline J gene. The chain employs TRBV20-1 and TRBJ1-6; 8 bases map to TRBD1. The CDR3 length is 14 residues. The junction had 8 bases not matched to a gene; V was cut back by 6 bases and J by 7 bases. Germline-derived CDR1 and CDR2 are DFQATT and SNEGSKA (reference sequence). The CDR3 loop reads CSAITRDRNSPLHF. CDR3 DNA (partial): TGCAGTGCCATCACCCGGGACAGGAATTCACCC.

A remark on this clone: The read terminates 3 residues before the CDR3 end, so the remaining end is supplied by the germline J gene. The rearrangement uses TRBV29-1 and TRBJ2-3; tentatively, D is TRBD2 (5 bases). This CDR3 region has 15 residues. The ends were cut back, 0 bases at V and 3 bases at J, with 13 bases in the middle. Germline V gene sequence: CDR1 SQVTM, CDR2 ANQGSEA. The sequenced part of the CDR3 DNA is TGCAGCGTTGAAGATGATCGAGGGTATACAGATACG. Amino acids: CSVEDDRGYTDT. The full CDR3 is CSVEDDRGYTDTQYF.

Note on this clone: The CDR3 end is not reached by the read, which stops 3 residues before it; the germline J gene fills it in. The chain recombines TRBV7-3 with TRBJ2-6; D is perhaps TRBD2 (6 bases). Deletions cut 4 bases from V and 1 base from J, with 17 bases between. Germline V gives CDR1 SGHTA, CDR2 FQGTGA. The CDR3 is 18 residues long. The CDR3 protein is CASSSPGLPTSGANVLTF. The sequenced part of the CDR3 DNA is TGTGCCAGCAGCTCGCCGGGACTCCCAACGTCTGGGGCCAACGTC.

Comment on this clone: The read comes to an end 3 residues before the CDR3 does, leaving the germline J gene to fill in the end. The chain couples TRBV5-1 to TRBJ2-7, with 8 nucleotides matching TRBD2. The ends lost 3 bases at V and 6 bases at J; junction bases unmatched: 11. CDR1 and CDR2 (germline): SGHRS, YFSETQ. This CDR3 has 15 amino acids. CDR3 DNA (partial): TGCGCCAGCAGCTACCTGGGCGGGGGGATGGTCGAG. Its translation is CASSYLGGGMVE. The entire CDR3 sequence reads CASSYLGGGMVEQYF.

The CDR3 protein is CASNSGTVTDTQYF. The CDR3 bases that were read are TGTGCCAGCAATTCGGGGACAGTAACAGATACG. The rearrangement uses TRBV7-3 and TRBJ2-3; 7 bases are shared with TRBD1. The read finishes 3 residues shy of the CDR3 end, and the germline J gene is used to complete it. The germline V gene encodes CDR1 SGHTA and CDR2 FQGTGA. The CDR3 is 14 amino acids. V was pared by 7 bases and J by 3 bases, with 7 bases of the junction left unmatched. Together with reference TRBV7-3 and TRBJ2-3, the CDR3 gives the full variable domain: GAGVSQTPSNKVTEKGKYVELRCDPISGHTALYWYRQSLGQGPEFLIYFQGTGAADDSGLPNDRFFAVRPEGSVSTLKIQRTERGDSAVYLCASNSGTVTDTQYFGPGTRLTVL.

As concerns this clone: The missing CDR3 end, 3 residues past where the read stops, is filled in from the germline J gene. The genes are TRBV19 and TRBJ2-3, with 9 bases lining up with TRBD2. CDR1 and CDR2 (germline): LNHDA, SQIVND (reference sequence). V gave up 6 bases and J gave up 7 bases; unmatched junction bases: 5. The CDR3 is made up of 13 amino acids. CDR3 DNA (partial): TGTGCCAGTAGATTAGCGGGGGACCATACG. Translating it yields CASRLAGDHT. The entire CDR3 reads CASRLAGDHTQYF.

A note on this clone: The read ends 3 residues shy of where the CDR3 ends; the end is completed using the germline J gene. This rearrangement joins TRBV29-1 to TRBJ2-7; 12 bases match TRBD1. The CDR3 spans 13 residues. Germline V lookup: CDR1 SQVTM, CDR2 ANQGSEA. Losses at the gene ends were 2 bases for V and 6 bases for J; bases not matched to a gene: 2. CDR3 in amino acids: CSVERDRGREQYF. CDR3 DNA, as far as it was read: TGCAGCGTTGAACGGGACAGGGGGCGCGAG.

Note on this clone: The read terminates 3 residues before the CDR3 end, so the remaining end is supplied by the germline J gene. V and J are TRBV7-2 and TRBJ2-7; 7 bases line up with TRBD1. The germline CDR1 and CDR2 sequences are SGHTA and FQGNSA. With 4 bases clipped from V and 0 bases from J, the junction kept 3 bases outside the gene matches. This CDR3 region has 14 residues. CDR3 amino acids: CASSSNRGSYEQYF. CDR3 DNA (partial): TGTGCCAGCAGCTCTAACAGGGGCTCCTACGAG.

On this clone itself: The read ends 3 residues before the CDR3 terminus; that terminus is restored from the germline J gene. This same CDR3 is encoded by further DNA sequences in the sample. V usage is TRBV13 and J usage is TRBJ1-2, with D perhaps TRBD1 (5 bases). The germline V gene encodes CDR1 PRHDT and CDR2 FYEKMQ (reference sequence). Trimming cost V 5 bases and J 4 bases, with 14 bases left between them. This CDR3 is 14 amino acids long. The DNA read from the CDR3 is TGTGCCAGCAGCCCCAGCCCGGGGGGCTATGGC. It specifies CASSPSPGGYG. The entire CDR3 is CASSPSPGGYGYTF.

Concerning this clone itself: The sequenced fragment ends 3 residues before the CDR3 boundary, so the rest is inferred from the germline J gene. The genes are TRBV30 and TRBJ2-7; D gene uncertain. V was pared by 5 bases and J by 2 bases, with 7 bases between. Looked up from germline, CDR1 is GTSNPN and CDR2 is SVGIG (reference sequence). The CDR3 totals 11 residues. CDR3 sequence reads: CAWAVTYEQYF. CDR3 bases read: TGTGCCTGGGCAGTCACCTACGAG.

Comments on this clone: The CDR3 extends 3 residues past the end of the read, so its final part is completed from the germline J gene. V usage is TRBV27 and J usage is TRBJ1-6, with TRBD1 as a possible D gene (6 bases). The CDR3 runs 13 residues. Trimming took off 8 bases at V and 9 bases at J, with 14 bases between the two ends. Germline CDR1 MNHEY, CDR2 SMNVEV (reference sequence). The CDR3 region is CASSQGTGSPLHF. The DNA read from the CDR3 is TGTGCCAGCTCACAGGGAACGGGTTCACCC.

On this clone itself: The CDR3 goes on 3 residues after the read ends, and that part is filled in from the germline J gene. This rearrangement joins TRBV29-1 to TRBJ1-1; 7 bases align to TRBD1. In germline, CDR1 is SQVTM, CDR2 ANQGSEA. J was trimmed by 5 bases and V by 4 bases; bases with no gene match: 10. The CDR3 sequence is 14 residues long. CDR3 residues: CSVGPGQAKTEAFF. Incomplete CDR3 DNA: TGCAGCGTTGGACCAGGACAGGCCAAAACTGAA.

The covered CDR3 bases are TGTGCCAGCAGCTTAGTCGAGGGTAGGAATTCACCG. The encoded protein is CASSLVEGRNSP. The entire CDR3 reads CASSLVEGRNSPLFF. The chain employs TRBV7-9 and TRBJ2-2, with D possibly being TRBD2 (5 bases). The read gets to within 3 residues of the CDR3 end, and the germline J gene fills in the rest. This CDR3 is built from 15 residues. Germline lookup yields CDR1 SEHNR and CDR2 FQNEAQ (reference sequence).

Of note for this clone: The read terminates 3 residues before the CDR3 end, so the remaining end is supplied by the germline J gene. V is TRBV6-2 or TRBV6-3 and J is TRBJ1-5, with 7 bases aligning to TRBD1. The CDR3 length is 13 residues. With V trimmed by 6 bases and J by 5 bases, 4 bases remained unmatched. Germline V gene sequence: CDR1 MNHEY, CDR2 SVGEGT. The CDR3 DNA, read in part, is TGTGCCAGCAGGCCGCAGGGGGATCAGCCC. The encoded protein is CASRPQGDQP. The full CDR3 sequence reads CASRPQGDQPQHF.

The DNA read from the CDR3 is TGTGCCAGCAGCTTGTCGGGCACAGATACG. Residues: CASSLSGTDT. The complete CDR3 sequence is CASSLSGTDTQYF. The V and J genes are TRBV5-6 and TRBJ2-3, with D unclear. The read is 3 residues too short to cover the CDR3 end, so that end is filled in from the germline J gene. V lost 1 base to trimming and J lost 1 base, with 4 bases between them. Germline CDR1 is SGHDT and CDR2 is YYEEEE. The CDR3 totals 13 residues. Supplemented by reference TRBV5-6 and TRBJ2-3, the full variable domain reads DAGVTQSPTHLIKTRGQQVTLRCSPKSGHDTVSWYQQALGQGPQFIFQYYEEEERQRGNFPDRFSGHQFPNYSSELNVNALLLGDSALYLCASSLSGTDTQYFGPGTRLTVL.

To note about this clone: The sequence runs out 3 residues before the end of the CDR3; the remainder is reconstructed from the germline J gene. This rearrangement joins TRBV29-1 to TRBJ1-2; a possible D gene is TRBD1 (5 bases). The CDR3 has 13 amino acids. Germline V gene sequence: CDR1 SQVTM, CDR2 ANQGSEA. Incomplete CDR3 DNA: TGCAGCGTCGAGGGGTCTGGGGATGAGACC. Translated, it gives CSVEGSGDET. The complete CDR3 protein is CSVEGSGDETYTF.

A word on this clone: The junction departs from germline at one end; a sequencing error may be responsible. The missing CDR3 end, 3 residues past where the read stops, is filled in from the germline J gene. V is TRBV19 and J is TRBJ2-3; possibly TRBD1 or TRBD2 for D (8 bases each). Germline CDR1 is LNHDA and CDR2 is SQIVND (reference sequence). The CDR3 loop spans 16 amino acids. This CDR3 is CASSSQGAGGAETQYF. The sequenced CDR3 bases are TGTGCCAGTAGTTCCCAGGGGGCGGGAGGCGCAGAGACG.

The CDR3 DNA, read in part, is TGTGCCAGTAGTATTGCGGGGGGCCGAGGAAATCAGCCC. Translation gives CASSIAGGRGNQP. The CDR3 in full is CASSIAGGRGNQPQHF. The chain carries TRBV19 and TRBJ1-5; possibly TRBD1 for D (6 bases). The sequenced fragment ends 3 residues before the CDR3 boundary, so the rest is inferred from the germline J gene. The CDR3 length is 16 residues. Trimming shortened V by 3 bases and J by 4 bases, and 16 bases separated the two germline ends. The germline CDR1 and CDR2 sequences are LNHDA and SQIVND (reference sequence).

This CDR3 is CASSPGRSNEKLFF. The DNA read from the CDR3 is TGTGCCAGCTCACCGGGCCGGAGCAATGAAAAA. The chain employs TRBV18 and TRBJ1-4; no reliable D call. The CDR3 extends 3 residues past the end of the read, so its final part is completed from the germline J gene. CDR1 is KGHSH and CDR2 is LQKENI in the germline V gene. The germline V and J ends were trimmed by 3 bases and 5 bases, with 10 bases remaining between them. The length of the CDR3 is 14 residues.